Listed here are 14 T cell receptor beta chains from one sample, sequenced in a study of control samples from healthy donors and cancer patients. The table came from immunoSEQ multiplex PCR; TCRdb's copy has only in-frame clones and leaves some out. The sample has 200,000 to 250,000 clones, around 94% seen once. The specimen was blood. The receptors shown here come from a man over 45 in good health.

This CDR3 is CASSRREEAFF. As DNA, the CDR3 is TGTGCCAGCAGTAGACGGGAGGAAGCTTTCTTT. The J gene is TRBJ1-1, the V gene TRBV6-5; D is uncertain. The CDR3 runs to 11 residues. Trimming removed 5 bases from V and 8 bases from J, with 9 bases in between. Germline V CDR1 and CDR2: MNHEY, SVGAGI.

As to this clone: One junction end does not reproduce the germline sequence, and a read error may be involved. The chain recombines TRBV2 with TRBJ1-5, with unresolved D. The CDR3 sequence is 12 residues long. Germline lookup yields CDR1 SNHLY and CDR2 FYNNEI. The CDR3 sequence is CASSLEVGRPLF. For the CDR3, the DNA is TGTGCCAGCAGTCTGGAGGTCGGGAGGCCCCTTTTT.

As DNA, the CDR3 is TGTGCCAGCAGTGCCCTTAGCGGGGGCCTCAATGAGCAGTTCTTC. Translated, it gives CASSALSGGLNEQFF. V usage is TRBV2 and J usage is TRBJ2-1; 9 nucleotides line up with TRBD2. This CDR3 is 15 amino acids long. Per germline, CDR1 SNHLY and CDR2 FYNNEI. Trimming cost V 4 bases and J 6 bases; bases outside gene matches: 7.

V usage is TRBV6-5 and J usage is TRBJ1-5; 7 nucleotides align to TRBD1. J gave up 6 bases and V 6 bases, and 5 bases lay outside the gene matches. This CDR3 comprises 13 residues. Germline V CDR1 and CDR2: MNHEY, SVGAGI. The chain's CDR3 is CASSPDRAQPQHF. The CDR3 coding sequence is TGTGCCAGCAGCCCCGACAGGGCTCAGCCCCAGCATTTT.

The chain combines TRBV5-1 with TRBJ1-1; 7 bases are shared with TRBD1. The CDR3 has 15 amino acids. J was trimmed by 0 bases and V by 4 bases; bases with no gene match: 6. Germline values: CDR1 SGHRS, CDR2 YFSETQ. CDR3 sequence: CASSEGQIMNTEAFF. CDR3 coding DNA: TGCGCCAGCAGCGAGGGACAGATCATGAACACTGAAGCTTTCTTT.

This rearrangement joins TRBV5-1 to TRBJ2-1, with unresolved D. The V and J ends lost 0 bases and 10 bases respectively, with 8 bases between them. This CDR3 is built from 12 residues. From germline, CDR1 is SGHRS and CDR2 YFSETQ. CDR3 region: CASSLDGREQFF. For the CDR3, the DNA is TGCGCCAGCAGCTTGGACGGCCGAGAGCAGTTCTTC. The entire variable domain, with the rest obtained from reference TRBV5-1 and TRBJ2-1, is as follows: KAGVTQTPRYLIKTRGQQVTLSCSPISGHRSVSWYQQTPGQGLQFLFEYFSETQRNKGNFPGRFSGRQFSNSRSEMNVSTLELGDSALYLCASSLDGREQFFGPGTRLTVL.

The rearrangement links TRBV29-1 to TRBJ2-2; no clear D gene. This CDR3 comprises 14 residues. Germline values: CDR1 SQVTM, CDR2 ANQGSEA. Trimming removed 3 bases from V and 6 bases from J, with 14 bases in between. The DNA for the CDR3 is TGCAGCGTTGACGGAGAGGAGTTCCCCGGGGAGCTGTTTTTT. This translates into CSVDGEEFPGELFF.

The CDR3 is CASSLAGVHEQYV. CDR3 sequence (DNA): TGTGCCAGCAGCTTAGCAGGGGTCCACGAGCAGTACGTC. V gene TRBV7-8 combines with J gene TRBJ2-7, with a tentative D call TRBD1 (5 bases). V was shortened by 0 bases and J by 5 bases, with 8 bases between the two germline ends. The CDR3 spans 13 residues. CDR1 is SGHVS, CDR2 FQNEAQ, per germline.

CDR3 in amino acids: CSVERGNYGYTF. DNA for the CDR3: TGCAGCGTTGAAAGGGGTAACTATGGCTACACCTTC. The V call is TRBV29-1, the J call TRBJ1-2; D is perhaps TRBD1 (5 bases). The V end was cut by 2 bases, the J end by 1 base, with 5 bases between. CDR1 SQVTM and CDR2 ANQGSEA come from the germline V gene. The CDR3 loop spans 12 amino acids. The variable domain in full, completed from reference TRBV29-1 and TRBJ1-2, reads SAVISQKPSRDICQRGTSLTIQCQVDSQVTMMFWYRQQPGQSLTLIATANQGSEATYESGFVIDKFPISRPNLTFSTLTVSNMSPEDSSIYLCSVERGNYGYTFGSGTRLTVV.

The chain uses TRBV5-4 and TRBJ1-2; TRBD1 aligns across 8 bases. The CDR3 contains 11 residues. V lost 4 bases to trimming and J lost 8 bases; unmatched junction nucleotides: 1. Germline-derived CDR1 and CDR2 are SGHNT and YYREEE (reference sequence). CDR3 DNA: TGTGCCAGCAGCGGGGACAGGGGCTACACCTTC. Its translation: CASSGDRGYTF. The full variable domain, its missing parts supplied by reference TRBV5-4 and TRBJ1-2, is ETGVTQSPTHLIKTRGQQVTLRCSSQSGHNTVSWYQQALGQGPQFIFQYYREEENGRGNFPPRFSGLQFPNYSSELNVNALELDDSALYLCASSGDRGYTFGSGTRLTVV.

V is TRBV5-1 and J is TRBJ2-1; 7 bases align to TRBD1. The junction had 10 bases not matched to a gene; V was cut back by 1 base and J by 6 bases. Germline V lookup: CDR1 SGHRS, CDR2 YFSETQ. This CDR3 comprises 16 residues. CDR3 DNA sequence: TGCGCCAGCAGCTTGCTGGGACAGACAATCCGCAATGAGCAGTTCTTC. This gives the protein CASSLLGQTIRNEQFF. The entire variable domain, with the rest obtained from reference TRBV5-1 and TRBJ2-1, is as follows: KAGVTQTPRYLIKTRGQQVTLSCSPISGHRSVSWYQQTPGQGLQFLFEYFSETQRNKGNFPGRFSGRQFSNSRSEMNVSTLELGDSALYLCASSLLGQTIRNEQFFGPGTRLTVL.

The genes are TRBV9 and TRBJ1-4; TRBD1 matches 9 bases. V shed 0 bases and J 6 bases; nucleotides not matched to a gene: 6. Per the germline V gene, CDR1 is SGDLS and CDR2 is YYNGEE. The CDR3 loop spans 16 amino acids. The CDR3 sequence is CASSVGRDRAYEKLFF. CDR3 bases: TGTGCCAGCAGCGTAGGCCGGGACAGGGCGTATGAAAAACTGTTTTTT.

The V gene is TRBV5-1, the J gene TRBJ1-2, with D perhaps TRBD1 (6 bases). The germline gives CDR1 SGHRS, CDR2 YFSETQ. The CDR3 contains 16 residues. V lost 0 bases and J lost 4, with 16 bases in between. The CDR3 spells CASSLGGGEIAYGYTF. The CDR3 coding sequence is TGCGCCAGCAGCTTGGGTGGGGGCGAGATCGCCTATGGCTACACCTTC.

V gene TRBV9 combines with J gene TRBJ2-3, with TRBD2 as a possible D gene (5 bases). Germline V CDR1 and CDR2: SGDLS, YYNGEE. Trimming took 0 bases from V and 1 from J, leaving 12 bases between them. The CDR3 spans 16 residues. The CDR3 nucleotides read TGTGCCAGCAGCGTAGGGGTAGCGCCGGGCACAGATACGCAGTATTTT. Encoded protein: CASSVGVAPGTDTQYF.